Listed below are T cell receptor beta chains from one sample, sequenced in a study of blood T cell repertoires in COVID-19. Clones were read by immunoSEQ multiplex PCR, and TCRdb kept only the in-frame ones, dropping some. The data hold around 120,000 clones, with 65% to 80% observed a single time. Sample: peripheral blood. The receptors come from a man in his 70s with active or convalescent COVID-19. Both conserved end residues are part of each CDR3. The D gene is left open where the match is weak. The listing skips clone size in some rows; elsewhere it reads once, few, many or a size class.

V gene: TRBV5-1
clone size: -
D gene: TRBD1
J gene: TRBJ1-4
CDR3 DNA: TGCGCCAGCAGCCCCAGGACAGGGTGGAGAGAAAAACTGTTTTTT
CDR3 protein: CASSPRTGWREKLFF

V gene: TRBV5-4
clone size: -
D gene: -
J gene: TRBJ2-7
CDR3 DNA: TGTGCCAGCAGCTTGGGTGGCAGGGCCTACGAGCAGTACTTC
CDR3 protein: CASSLGGRAYEQYF

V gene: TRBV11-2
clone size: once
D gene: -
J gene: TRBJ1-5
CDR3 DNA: TGTGCCAGCAGCCTGGGGGGGGCCAGGGGCAATCAGCCCCAGCATTTT
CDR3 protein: CASSLGGARGNQPQHF

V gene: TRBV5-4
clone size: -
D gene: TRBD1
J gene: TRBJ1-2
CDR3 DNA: TGTGCCAGCAGCAGGACAGGGGATTATGGCTACACCTTC
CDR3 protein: CASSRTGDYGYTF

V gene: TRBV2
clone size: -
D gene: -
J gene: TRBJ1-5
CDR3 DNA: TGTGCCAGCAGTGGGGGCCGGGGCAATCAGCCCCAGCATTTT
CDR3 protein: CASSGGRGNQPQHF

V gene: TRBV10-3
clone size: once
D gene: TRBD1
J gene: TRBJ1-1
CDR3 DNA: TGTGCCATCCGCGAGACAGGGGGTGGGGACACTGAAGCTTTCTTT
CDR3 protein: CAIRETGGGDTEAFF

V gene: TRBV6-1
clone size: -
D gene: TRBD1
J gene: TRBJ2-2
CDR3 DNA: TGTGCCAGCAGTGATACAGGGGGCACCGGGGAGCTGTTTTTT
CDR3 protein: CASSDTGGTGELFF

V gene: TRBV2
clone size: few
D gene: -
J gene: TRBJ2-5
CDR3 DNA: TGTGCCAGCAGTGACCCCTTAGAGACCCAGTACTTC
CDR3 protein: CASSDPLETQYF

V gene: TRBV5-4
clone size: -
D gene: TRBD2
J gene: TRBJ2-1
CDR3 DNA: TGTGCCAGCAGCGTGTCGAGACTAGCGGGGGATGAGCAGTTCTTC
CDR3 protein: CASSVSRLAGDEQFF

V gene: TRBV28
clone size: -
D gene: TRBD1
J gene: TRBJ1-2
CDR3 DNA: TGTGCCAGCAGGCTGACAGGGAGGCCCTATGGCTACACCTTC
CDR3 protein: CASRLTGRPYGYTF

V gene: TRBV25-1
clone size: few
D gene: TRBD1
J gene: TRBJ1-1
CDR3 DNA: TGTGCCAGCAGCCTCCCAGGGGGGCACACTGAAGCTTTCTTT
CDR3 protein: CASSLPGGHTEAFF

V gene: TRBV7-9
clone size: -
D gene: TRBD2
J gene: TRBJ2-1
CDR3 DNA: TGTGCCAGCAGCTTAGAGGGACTAGCGGGCATCTCCTACAATGAGCAGTTCTTC
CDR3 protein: CASSLEGLAGISYNEQFF

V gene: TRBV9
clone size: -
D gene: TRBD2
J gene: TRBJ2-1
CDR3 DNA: TGTGCCAGCAGCCGTAACCTAGCGGTAGGCAATGAGCAGTTCTTC
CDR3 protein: CASSRNLAVGNEQFF

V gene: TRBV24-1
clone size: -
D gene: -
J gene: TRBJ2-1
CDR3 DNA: TGTGCCACCAGTGATACAGTACTCTCCTACAATGAGCAGTTCTTC
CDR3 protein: CATSDTVLSYNEQFF

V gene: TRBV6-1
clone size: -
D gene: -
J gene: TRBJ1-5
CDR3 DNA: TGTGCCAGCAGTGGTCAGGGAAACTCACATAGCAATCAGCCCCAGCATTTT
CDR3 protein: CASSGQGNSHSNQPQHF

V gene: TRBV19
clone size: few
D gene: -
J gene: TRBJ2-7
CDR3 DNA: TGTGCCAGTAGCGACACAGGGCGGCGGAGCTCCTACGAGCAGTACTTC
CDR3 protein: CASSDTGRRSSYEQYF

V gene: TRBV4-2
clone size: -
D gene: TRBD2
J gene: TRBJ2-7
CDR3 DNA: TGTGCCAGCAGCCAGACTAGCGGAAGCTCCTACGAGCAGTACTTC
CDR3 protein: CASSQTSGSSYEQYF

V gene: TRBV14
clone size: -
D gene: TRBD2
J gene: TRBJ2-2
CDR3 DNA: TGTGCCAGCAGCCAGGGACTAGCGGGGACCGGGGAGCTGTTTTTT
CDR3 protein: CASSQGLAGTGELFF

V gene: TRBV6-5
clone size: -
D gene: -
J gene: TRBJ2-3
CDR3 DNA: TGTGCCAGCTCTCCGGGACTTTACACAGATACGCAGTATTTT
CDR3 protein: CASSPGLYTDTQYF

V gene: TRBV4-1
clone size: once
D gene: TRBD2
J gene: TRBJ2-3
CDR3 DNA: TGCGCCAGCAGCCAAGCACTAGCGTCTAGCACAGATACGCAGTATTTT
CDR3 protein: CASSQALASSTDTQYF

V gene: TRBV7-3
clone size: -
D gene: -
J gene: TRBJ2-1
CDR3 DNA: TGTGCCAGCAGCTTAACTAGCTCGGGAAATGAGCAGTTCTTC
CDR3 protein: CASSLTSSGNEQFF

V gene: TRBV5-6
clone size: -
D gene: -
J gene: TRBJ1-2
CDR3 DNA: TGTGCCAGCAGCTTTCGGGACATGTCAATTTATGGCTACACCTTC
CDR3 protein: CASSFRDMSIYGYTF

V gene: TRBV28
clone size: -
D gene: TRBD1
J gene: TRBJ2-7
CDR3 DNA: TGTGCCAGCAGTTTTTTGAGGACAGGGTTATACGAGCAGTACTTC
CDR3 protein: CASSFLRTGLYEQYF

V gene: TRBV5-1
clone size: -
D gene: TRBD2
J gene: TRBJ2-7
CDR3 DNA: TGCGCCCGCAGCGGGGGCGCGGGGGGGTACGAGCAGTACTTC
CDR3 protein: CARSGGAGGYEQYF

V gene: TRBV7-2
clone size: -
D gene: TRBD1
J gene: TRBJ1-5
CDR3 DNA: TGTGCCAGCAGCTTAGGCGCTGGACAGGGCGTCCAGCCCCAGCATTTT
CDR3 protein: CASSLGAGQGVQPQHF

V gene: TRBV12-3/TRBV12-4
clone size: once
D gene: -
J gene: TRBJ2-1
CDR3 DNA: TGTGCCAGCAGTTTGGTACAGAGGGCTGAGCAGTTCTTC
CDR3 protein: CASSLVQRAEQFF

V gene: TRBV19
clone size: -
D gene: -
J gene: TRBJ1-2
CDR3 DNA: TGTGCCAGTAGTATAGCAGGACAGCCATACTACACCTTC
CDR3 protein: CASSIAGQPYYTF

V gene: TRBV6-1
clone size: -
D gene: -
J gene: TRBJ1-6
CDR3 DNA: TGTGCCAGCAGTGAAAGCTTAGCCAATTCACCCCTCCACTTT
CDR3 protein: CASSESLANSPLHF

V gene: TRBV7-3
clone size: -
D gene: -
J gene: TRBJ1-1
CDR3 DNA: TGTGCCAGCAGCTCGGCACGGGACACTGAAGCTTTCTTT
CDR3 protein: CASSSARDTEAFF

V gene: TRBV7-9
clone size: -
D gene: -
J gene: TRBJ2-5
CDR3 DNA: TGTGCCAGCAGCTTAGAGGTGGGGCTGGGGTACTTC
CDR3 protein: CASSLEVGLGYF

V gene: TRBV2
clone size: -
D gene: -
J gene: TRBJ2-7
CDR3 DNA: TGTGCCAGCAGTAAAGACAGGAATACCTACGAGCAGTACTTC
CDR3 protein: CASSKDRNTYEQYF

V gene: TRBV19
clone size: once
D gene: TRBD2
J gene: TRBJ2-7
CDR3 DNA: TGTGCCAGTAGTGCGTATACTAGCGGGGATTACGAGCAGTACTTC
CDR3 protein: CASSAYTSGDYEQYF

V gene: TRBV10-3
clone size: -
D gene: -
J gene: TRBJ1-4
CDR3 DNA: TGTGCCATCAGTGAGTCGACAGCAGAAACACCGGGAGGAAAACTGTTTTTT
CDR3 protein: CAISESTAETPGGKLFF

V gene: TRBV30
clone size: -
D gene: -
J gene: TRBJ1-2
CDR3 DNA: TGTGCCTGGAGTCAAGAGGAAGGCTATGGCTACACCTTC
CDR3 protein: CAWSQEEGYGYTF

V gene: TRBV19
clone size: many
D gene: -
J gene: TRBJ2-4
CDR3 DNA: TGTGCCAGTAGCCCTGAGGGCAAAAACATTCAGTACTTC
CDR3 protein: CASSPEGKNIQYF

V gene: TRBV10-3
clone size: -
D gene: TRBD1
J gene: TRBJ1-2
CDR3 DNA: TGTGCCATCAGTGAGCCCCGGGACAGGGGCCAGGCTCTGACCTATGGCTACACCTTC
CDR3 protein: CAISEPRDRGQALTYGYTF

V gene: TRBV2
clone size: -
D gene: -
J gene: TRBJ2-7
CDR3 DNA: TGTGCCAGCAGTGAAATACAACAGGACTTC
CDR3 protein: CASSEIQQDF

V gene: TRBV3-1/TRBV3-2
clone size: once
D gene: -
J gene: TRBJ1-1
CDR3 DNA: TGTGCCAGCAGCCAACATACGGGGAACACTGAAGCTTTCTTT
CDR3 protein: CASSQHTGNTEAFF

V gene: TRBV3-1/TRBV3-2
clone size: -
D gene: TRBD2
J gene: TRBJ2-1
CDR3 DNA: TGTGCCAGCAGCCAAGGTTTTAGCGGGTGGTACAATGAGCAGTTCTTC
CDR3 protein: CASSQGFSGWYNEQFF

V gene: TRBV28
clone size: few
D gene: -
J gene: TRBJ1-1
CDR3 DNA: TGTGCCAGCAGTTTAGGGGGGGGTGAAGCTTTCTTT
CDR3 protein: CASSLGGGEAFF

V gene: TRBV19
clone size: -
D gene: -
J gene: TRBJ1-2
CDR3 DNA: TGTGCCAGTAGTATCACCTCATCGGACTATGGCTACACCTTC
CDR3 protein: CASSITSSDYGYTF

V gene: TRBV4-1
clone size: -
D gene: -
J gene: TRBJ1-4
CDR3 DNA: TGCGCCAGCAGCCAAGAAAGGGTTTCGGTAGACTCGGGGGATGAAAAACTGTTTTTT
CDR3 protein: CASSQERVSVDSGDEKLFF

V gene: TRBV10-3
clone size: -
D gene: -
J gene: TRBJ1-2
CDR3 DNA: TGTGCCATCAGCGCCGCGACAAGGGGGAACTATGGCTACACCTTC
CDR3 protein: CAISAATRGNYGYTF

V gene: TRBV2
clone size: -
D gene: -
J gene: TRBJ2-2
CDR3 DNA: TGTGCCAGCAGTGAACGGGGGTACGGGGAGCTGTTTTTT
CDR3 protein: CASSERGYGELFF

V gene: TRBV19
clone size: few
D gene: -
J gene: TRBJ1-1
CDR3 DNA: TGTGCCAGTAGTATTTCCCAGGGGCGGAACACTGAAGCTTTCTTT
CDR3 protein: CASSISQGRNTEAFF

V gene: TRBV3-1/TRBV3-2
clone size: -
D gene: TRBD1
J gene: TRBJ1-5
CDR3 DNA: TGTGCCAGCAGCCAAAGGGACAGTAGCAATCAGCCCCAGCATTTT
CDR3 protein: CASSQRDSSNQPQHF

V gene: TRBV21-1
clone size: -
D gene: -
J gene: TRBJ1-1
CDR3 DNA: TGTGCCAGCAGCGGCCGGGACAGGGAAGGCGAGAACACTGAAGCTTTCTTT
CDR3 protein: CASSGRDREGENTEAFF

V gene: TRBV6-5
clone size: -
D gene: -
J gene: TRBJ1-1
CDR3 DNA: TGTGCCAGCAGTTATCGTGGGAGGTTAGGGAACACTGAAGCTTTCTTT
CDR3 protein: CASSYRGRLGNTEAFF

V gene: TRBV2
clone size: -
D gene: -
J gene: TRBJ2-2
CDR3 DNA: TGTGCCAGCGGGGGGGCCATTACGAACACCGGGGAGCTGTTTTTT
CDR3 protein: CASGGAITNTGELFF

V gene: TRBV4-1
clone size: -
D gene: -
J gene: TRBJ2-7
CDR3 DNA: TGCGCCAGCAGCCAAGATCGGGGTGGGTACGAGCAGTACTTC
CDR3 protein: CASSQDRGGYEQYF

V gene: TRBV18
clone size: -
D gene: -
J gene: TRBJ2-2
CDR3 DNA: TGTGCCAGCTCACCACGGCAGAGGGCGTCCGGGGAGCTGTTTTTT
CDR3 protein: CASSPRQRASGELFF

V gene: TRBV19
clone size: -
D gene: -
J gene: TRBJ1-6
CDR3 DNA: TGTGCCACTGTACTTCAGGACTATAATTCACCCCTCCACTTT
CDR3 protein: CATVLQDYNSPLHF

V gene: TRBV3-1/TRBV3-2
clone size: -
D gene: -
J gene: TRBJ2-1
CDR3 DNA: TGTGCCAGCAGCCTGCGCGATGAGCAGTTCTTC
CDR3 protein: CASSLRDEQFF

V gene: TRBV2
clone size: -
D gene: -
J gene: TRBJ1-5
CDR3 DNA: TGTGCCAGCGGGGAGGGGAAAAGCAATCAGCCCCAGCATTTT
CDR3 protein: CASGEGKSNQPQHF

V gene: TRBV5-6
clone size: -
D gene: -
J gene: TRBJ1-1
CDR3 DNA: TGTGCCAGCAGCTTTTTGGAGGACACTGAAGCTTTCTTT
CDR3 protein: CASSFLEDTEAFF

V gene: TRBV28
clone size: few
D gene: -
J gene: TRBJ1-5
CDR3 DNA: TGTGCCAGCAGCCCCCCGGGGGGCTGGCAGCCCCAGCATTTT
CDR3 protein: CASSPPGGWQPQHF

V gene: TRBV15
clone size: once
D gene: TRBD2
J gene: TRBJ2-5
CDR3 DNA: TGTGCCACCAGCGGGGGAGGGCGGGAGGAGACCCAGTACTTC
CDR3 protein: CATSGGGREETQYF

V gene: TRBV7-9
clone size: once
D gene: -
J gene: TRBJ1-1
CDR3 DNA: TGTGCCAGCAGCTTAGGGGGGCGACGGAAAACTGAAGCTTTCTTT
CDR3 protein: CASSLGGRRKTEAFF